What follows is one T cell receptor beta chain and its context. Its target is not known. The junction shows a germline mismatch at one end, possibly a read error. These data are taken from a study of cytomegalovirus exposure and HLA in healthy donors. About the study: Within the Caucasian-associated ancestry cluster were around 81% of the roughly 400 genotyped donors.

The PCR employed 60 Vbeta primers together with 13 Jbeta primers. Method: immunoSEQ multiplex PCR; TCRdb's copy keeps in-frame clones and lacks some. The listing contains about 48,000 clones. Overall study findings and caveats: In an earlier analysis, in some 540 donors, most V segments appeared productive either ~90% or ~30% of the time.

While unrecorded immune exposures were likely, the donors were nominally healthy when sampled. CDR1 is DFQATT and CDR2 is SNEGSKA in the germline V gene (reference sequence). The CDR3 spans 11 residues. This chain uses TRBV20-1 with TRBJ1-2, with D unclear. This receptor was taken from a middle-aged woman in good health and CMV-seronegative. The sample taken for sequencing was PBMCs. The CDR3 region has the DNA TGCAGTGCTAGAGGGAGGGAAGGGAGTTCCTTC. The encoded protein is CSARGREGSSF.